This T cell receptor (beta chain) was identified during a study of blood T cells in healthy people across ages. About the research overall: About one barcoded beta molecule per two T cells came from capture by template switching.

Next came a second PCR, run for roughly 6 to 11 cycles, which used a sample-barcoded 5' primer along with a J-beta primer mix. TCRdb re-analysed the 5' RACE reads in MiXCR, keeping a single row per CDR3 protein. This sample carries 850,000 to 950,000 distinct CDR3 sequences, 29% of them seen once, and the ten largest clones take 17%. Trimming took off 5 bases at V and 5 bases at J, with 12 bases between the two ends. The CDR3 is made up of 13 amino acids. The V gene's germline CDR1 is MGHDK and CDR2 SYGVNS. The TCR was taken from a woman older than 75 in good health. Sequencing was performed on blood. This chain links TRBV25-1 with TRBJ1-2, with D unclear. The CDR3 sequence is CASSFSEKYGYTF. The CDR3 DNA is TGTGCCAGCAGTTTCTCGGAGAAGTATGGCTACACCTTC.